One and the same sample provided the 5 T cell receptor beta chains below, sequenced in a study of T cells in Graves' hyperthyroidism and ophthalmopathy. Regions amplified from RNA transcripts were the TCR beta CDR3 regions. In the first-round RT-PCR of the TCR CDR3, the HTBI primer set was used. Each CDR3 protein is one row after TCRdb ran MiXCR on the multiplex PCR reads. The sample holds roughly 570,000 distinct CDR3 sequences, around a sixth seen once. The material sequenced was blood. These receptor sequences come from a woman between 25 and 40 years old with Graves' hyperthyroidism.

This clonotype came up many times. The chain carries TRBV7-9 and TRBJ2-1; 10 nucleotides match TRBD2. Germline values: CDR1 SEHNR, CDR2 FQNEAQ (reference sequence). This CDR3 spans 15 amino acids. The V gene end was trimmed by 6 bases and the J gene end by 6 bases; junction bases not matched to a gene: 8. Here the CDR3 DNA reads TGTGCCAGCAGTCTAGCGGGAGTAAACACCAATGAGCAGTTCTTC. Protein product: CASSLAGVNTNEQFF.

Many counts were recorded for this clonotype. The chain combines TRBV7-2 with TRBJ2-1; TRBD2 matches 8 bases. The CDR3 extends over 13 amino acids. The junction had 4 bases not matched to a gene; V was cut back by 0 bases and J by 12 bases. The germline CDR1 and CDR2 sequences are SGHTA and FQGNSA. The CDR3 sequence is CASSLAAGGGQFF. The CDR3 coding sequence is TGTGCCAGCAGCTTAGCTGCGGGAGGTGGGCAGTTCTTC.

This clonotype was counted only a few times. The chain has TRBV2 and TRBJ1-3, with 7 bases aligning to TRBD1. The germline gives CDR1 SNHLY, CDR2 FYNNEI. V trimming: 4 bases; J trimming: 0 bases; junction bases outside the gene matches: 6. The CDR3 spans 16 residues. Here the CDR3 DNA reads TGTGCCAGCAGTGGTGGACAGGCAAGCTCTGGAAACACCATATATTTT. This gives the protein CASSGGQASSGNTIYF. Based on the CDR3 plus reference TRBV2 and TRBJ1-3, the full variable domain is EPEVTQTPSHQVTQMGQEVILRCVPISNHLYFYWYRQILGQKVEFLVSFYNNEISEKSEIFDDQFSVERPDGSNFTLKIRSTKLEDSAMYFCASSGGQASSGNTIYFGEGSWLTVV.

This clonotype was detected many times. One junction end disagrees with the germline gene, perhaps due to a read error. The CDR3 reads CSARAGEANEKLFF. The CDR3 DNA reads as TGCAGTGCCAGAGCGGGGGAAGCTAATGAAAAACTGTTTTTT. The chain couples TRBV20-1 to TRBJ1-4; the D gene is possibly TRBD1 (5 bases). The CDR3 consists of 14 residues. Germline V gene lookup returns CDR1 DFQATT and CDR2 SNEGSKA (reference sequence).

This clonotype occurred many times. This chain links TRBV12-3 or TRBV12-4 with TRBJ2-3; 9 bases align to TRBD2. Trimming at V came to 7 bases and at J to 4 bases, leaving 6 bases not matched to a gene. The CDR3 is 14 amino acids. The CDR3 DNA is TGTGCCAGCACCCTTAGCGGGAGAGCAGATACGCAGTATTTT. Translation: CASTLSGRADTQYF.